This T cell receptor beta chain was recovered during a study of shared clonotypes between healthy human individuals. General observations from the study: Some naive CD4 clonotypes, around 4.7%, turned up in common across four donors. A limitation of the genetic and exposure-history diversity represented arose from few donors.

Terminally differentiated effector memory CD45RA+ cells were left out of the naive CD8 fraction, which was CD45RO-negative and positively selected for CCR7. The CDR3 totals 13 residues. The V end lost 0 bases, the J end lost 4 bases, and 9 bases lay between the germline ends. Per the germline V gene, CDR1 is SQVTM and CDR2 is ANQGSEA. The assay was carried out at the deep level. TCRdb's table, derived via immunoSEQ multiplex PCR, lists solely in-frame clones and lacks some. The table has roughly 2.1 million clones, approximately 94% seen once. This clone occurred a few times. Antigen: not known. The chain links TRBV29-1 to TRBJ1-2, with D maybe TRBD1 (5 bases). The material sequenced was naive CD8+ T cells from PBMCs. The receptor was isolated from a man aged 18 to 29 in good health. Some clones in this sample may be carry-over from other donors' samples. The CDR3 sequence: CSVEEAGSYGYTF. In nucleotides, the CDR3 is TGCAGCGTTGAAGAGGCAGGGTCCTATGGCTACACCTTC.